This TCR beta chain was obtained from a study of neurological immune-mediated disorders. Time point given: longitudinal time-point 3. The CDR3 runs 12 residues. CDR1 is DFQATT, CDR2 SNEGSKA, per germline (reference sequence). V was shortened by 8 bases and J by 6 bases, with 14 bases between the two germline ends. TCRdb called the 5' RACE reads again in MiXCR, with one record for every CDR3 protein. Counted here are more than 95,000 distinct CDR3 sequences, approximately 10% occurring once; the ten biggest clones make up under 4%. This clonotype was observed at least ten times. The clonotype comes from a female donor with HTLV-1-associated myelopathy (HAM/TSP). What was sequenced was PBMCs. The chain is built from TRBV20-1 and TRBJ2-1, with no clear D. The DNA of the CDR3 is TGCAGTTACGAAGGTCAGAGCAATGAGCAGTTCTTC. Translated, it gives CSYEGQSNEQFF.